This T cell receptor (beta chain) was identified during a study of molecular identifiers for immune sequencing clone quantification. Study overall: Replicates partitioned RNA from approximately 20,000 or 98,000 naive CD8 cells into five parts, sequencing four.

Libraries of bulk TCR were made by previously described methods (with listed TCR primers). A single record per CDR3 protein comes from TCRdb applying MiXCR to the PCR reads. The sample consists of 40,000 to 65,000 distinct CDR3 sequences, roughly 36% of them appearing once. The sorting of naive CD8 T cells used the CD8+CD4-CCR7+CD45RA+ phenotype. The CDR3 contains 14 residues. From germline, CDR1 is SGHTA and CDR2 FQGNSA. V was pared by 6 bases and J by 1 base, with 9 bases between. This clonotype was recorded a few times. The chain employs TRBV7-2 and TRBJ2-2; no definite D call. The sample taken for sequencing was naive CD8+ T cells from blood, with Jurkat cell RNA spiked in. Subset denoted: FACS-sorted CD8+CD4-CCR7+CD45RA+ naive T cells. The receptor was isolated from a human donor in good health. Some libraries in this study had Jurkat cell RNA spiked in. CDR3 bases: TGTGCCAGCAGTTGGACGTTGAACACCGGGGAGCTGTTTTTT. Protein: CASSWTLNTGELFF.